This T cell receptor beta chain was sequenced during a study of T-cell memory formation after mild COVID-19. Study context: Largely, the TCR clusters proved donor specific.

TCRdb itself ran the 5' RACE reads through MiXCR, one entry per CDR3 protein. The sample shows about 350,000 distinct CDR3 sequences, around 20% of them seen only once. Study outcomes and limitations: Contracting CD4+ clones lay largely in CM and EM, with CD8+ ones residing in EMRA. Several responding clones turned up in pre-infection memory, indicating that cross-reactive memory may have taken part.

This clonotype was found a few times. Its matching antigen is unknown. The CDR3 has 16 amino acids. Looked up from germline, CDR1 is KGHSH and CDR2 is LQKENI. J lost 2 bases, V lost 2 bases, and 6 bases had no gene match. Specimen: PBMCs or a T cell subset sorted from them (not recorded which). The sequence was obtained from a man aged 18-30 years who had mild COVID-19 (a few samples of this study predate the infection). Cell type and time point are not known. The chain recombines TRBV18 with TRBJ1-1, with 9 bases that match TRBD1. The CDR3 spells CASSPNRGQINTEAFF. The CDR3 bases are TGTGCCAGCTCACCAAACAGGGGGCAAATCAACACTGAAGCTTTCTTT.